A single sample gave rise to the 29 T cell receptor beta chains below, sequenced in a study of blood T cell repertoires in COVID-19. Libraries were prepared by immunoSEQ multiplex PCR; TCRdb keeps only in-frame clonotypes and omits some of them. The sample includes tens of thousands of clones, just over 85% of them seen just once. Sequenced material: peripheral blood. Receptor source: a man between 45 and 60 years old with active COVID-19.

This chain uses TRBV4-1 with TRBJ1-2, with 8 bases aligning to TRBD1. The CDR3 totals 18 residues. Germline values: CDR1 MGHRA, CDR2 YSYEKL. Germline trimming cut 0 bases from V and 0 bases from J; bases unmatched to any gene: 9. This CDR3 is CASSQDRDRPNANYGYTF. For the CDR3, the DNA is TGCGCCAGCAGCCAAGACCGGGACAGGCCGAACGCTAACTATGGCTACACCTTC.

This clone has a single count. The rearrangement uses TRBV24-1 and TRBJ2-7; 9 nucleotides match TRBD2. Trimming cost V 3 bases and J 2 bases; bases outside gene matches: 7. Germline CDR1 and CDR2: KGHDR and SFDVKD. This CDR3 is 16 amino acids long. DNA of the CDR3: TGTGCCACCAGTGATGGAGGCGGGAGGGAAGCCTACGAGCAGTACGTC. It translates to CATSDGGGREAYEQYV.

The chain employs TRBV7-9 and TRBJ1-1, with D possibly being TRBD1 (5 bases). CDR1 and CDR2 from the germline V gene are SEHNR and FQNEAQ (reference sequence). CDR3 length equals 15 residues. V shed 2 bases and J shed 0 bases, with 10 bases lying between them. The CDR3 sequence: CASSLFQDMNTEAFF. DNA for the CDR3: TGTGCCAGCAGCTTATTCCAGGACATGAACACTGAAGCTTTCTTT.

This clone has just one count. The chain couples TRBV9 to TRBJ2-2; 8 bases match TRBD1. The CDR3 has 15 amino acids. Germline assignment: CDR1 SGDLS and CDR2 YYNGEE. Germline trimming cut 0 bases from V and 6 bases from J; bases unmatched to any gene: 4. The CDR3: CASSVAVTGAGELFF. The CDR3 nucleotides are TGTGCCAGCAGCGTAGCTGTGACAGGGGCCGGGGAGCTGTTTTTT.

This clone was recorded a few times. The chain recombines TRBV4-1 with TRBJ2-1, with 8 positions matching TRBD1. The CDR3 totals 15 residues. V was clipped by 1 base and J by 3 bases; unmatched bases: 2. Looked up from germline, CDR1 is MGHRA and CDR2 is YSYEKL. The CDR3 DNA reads TGCGCCAGCAGCCAAGCCGGGACAGGCTACAATGAGCAGTTCTTC. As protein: CASSQAGTGYNEQFF.

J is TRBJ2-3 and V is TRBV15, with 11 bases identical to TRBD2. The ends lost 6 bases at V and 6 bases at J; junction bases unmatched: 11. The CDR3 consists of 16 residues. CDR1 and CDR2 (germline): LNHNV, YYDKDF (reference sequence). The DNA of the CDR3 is TGTGCCACCAGATTGAAACTAGCGGGGGCGGCGGATACGCAGTATTTT. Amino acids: CATRLKLAGAADTQYF.

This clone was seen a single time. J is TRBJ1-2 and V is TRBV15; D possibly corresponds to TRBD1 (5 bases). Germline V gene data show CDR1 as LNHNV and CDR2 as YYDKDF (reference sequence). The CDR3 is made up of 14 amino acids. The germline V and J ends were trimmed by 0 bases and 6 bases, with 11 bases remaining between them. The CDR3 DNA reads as TGTGCCACCAGCAGAGATCGCGGGGGTAATGGCTACACCTTC. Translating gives CATSRDRGGNGYTF.

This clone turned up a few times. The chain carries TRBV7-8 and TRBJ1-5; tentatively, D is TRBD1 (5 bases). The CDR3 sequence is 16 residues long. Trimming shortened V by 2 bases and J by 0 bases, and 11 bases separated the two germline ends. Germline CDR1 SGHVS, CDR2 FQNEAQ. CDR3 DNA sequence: TGTGCCAGCAGCTTATCCGGGGGGAGTAGCAATCAGCCCCAGCATTTT. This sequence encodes CASSLSGGSSNQPQHF.

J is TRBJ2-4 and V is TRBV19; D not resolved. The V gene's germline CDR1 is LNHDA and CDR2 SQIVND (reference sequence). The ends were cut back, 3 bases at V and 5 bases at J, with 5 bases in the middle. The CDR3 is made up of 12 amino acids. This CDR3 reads CASSIFENIQYF. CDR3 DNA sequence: TGTGCCAGTAGTATTTTCGAAAACATTCAGTACTTC.

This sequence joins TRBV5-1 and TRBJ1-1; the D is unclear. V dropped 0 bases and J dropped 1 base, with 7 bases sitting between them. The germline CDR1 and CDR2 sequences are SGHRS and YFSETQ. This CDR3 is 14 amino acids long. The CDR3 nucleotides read TGCGCCAGCAGCTTGGTTCCAGGGAACACTGAAGCTTTCTTT. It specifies CASSLVPGNTEAFF.

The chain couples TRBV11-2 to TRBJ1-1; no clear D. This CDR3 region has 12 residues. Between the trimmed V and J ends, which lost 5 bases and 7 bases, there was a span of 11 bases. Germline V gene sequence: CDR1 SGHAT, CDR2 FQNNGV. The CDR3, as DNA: TGTGCCAGCAGCCCCCACGGGGATGAAGCTTTCTTT. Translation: CASSPHGDEAFF.

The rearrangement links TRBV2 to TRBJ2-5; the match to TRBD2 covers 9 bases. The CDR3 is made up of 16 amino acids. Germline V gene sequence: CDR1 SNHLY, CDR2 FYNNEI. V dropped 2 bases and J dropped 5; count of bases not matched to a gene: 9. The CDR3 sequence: CASSERVREGRETQYF. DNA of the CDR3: TGTGCCAGCAGTGAAAGGGTGCGGGAGGGCCGGGAGACCCAGTACTTC.

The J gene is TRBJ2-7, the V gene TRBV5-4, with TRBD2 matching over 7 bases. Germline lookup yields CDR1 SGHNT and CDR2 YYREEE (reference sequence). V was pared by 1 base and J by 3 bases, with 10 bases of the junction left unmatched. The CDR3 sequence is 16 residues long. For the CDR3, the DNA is TGTGCCAGCAGCTTGTTTCCGGGGGGATTAATCTACGAGCAGTACTTC. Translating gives CASSLFPGGLIYEQYF.

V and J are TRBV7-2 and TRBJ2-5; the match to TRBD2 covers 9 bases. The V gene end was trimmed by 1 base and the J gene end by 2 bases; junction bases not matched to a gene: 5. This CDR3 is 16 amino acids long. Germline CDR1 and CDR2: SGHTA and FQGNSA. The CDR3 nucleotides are TGTGCCAGCAGCTTAGGGGGCCTAGCGGGGCAAGAGACCCAGTACTTC. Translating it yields CASSLGGLAGQETQYF. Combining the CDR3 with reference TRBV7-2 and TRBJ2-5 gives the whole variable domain GAGVSQSPSNKVTEKGKDVELRCDPISGHTALYWYRQSLGQGLEFLIYFQGNSAPDKSGLPSDRFSAERTGGSVSTLTIQRTQQEDSAVYLCASSLGGLAGQETQYFGPGTRLLVL.

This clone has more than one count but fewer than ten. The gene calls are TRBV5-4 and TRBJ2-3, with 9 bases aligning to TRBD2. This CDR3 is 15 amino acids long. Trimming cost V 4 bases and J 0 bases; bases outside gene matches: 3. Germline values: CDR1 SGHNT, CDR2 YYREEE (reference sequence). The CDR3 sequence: CASSGAGGSTDTQYF. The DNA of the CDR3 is TGTGCCAGCAGCGGAGCGGGAGGAAGCACAGATACGCAGTATTTT.

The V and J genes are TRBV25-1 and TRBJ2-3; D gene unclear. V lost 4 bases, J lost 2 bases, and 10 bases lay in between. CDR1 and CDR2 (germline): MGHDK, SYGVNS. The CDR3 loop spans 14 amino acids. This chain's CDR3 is CASSAAVPTDTQYF. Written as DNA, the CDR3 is TGTGCCAGCAGTGCGGCGGTCCCCACAGATACGCAGTATTTT.

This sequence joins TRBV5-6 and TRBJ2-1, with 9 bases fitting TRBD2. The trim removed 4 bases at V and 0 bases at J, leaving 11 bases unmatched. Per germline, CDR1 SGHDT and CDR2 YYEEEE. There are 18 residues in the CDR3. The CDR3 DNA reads TGTGCCAGCAGCCAACTTGGCGTTAGCGGGGGCTCCTACAATGAGCAGTTCTTC. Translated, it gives CASSQLGVSGGSYNEQFF.

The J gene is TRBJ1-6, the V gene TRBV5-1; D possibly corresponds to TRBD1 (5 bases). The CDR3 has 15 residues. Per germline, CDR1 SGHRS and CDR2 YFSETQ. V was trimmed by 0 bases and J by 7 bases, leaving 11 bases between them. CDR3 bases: TGCGCCAGCAGCTTGGTTGCGGGACGGAATTCACCCCTCCACTTT. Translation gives CASSLVAGRNSPLHF.

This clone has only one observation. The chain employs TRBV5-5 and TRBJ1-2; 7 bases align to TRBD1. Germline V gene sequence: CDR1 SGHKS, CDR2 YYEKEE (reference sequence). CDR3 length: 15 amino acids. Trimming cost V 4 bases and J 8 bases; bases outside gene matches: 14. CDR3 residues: CASSVPTGAVEGYTF. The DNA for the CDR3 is TGTGCCAGCAGCGTACCAACAGGGGCGGTGGAAGGCTACACCTTC.

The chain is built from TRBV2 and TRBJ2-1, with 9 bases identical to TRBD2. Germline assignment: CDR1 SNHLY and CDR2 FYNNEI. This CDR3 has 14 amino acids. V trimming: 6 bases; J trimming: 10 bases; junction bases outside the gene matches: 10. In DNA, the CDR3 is TGTGCCAGCAGACCCGGGACTAGCTATGGGGAGCAGTTCTTC. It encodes CASRPGTSYGEQFF.

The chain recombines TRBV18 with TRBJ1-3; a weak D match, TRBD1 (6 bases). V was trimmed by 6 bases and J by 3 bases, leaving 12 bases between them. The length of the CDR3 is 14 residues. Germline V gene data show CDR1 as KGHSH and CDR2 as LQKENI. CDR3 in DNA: TGTGCCAGCTCCCAAAACAGGGATGGAAACACCATATATTTT. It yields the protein CASSQNRDGNTIYF.

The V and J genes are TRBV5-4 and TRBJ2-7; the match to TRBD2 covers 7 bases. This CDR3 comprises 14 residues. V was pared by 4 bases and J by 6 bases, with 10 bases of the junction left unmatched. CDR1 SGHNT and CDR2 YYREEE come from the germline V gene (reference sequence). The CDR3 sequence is CASSPTRGGGEQYV. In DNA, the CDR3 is TGTGCCAGCAGCCCGACCCGCGGGGGTGGCGAGCAGTACGTC.

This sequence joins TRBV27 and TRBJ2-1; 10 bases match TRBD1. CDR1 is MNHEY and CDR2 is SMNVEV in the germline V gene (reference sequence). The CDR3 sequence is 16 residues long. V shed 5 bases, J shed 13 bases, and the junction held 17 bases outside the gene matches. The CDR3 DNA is TGTGCCAGCAGTCGAACCCGGGACAGGGGCCGGATAAATCAGTTCTTC. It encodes CASSRTRDRGRINQFF.

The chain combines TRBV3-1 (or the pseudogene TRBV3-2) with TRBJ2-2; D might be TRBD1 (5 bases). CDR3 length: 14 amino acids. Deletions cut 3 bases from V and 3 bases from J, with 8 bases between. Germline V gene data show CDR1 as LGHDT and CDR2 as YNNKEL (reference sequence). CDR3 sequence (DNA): TGTGCCAGCAGCCAGGACAAATACACCGGGGAGCTGTTTTTT. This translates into CASSQDKYTGELFF.

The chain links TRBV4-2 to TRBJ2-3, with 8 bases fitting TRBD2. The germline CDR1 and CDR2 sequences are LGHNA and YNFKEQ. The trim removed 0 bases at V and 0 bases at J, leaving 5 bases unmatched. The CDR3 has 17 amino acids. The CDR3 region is CASSQDTSGGSTDTQYF. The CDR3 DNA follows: TGTGCCAGCAGCCAAGATACGAGCGGGGGTAGCACAGATACGCAGTATTTT.

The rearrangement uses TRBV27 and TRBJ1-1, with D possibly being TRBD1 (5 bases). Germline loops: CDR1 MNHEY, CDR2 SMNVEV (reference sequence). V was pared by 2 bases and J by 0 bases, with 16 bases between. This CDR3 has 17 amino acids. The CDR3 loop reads CASSLIPRASLNTEAFF. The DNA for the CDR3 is TGTGCCAGCAGTTTAATCCCCAGGGCAAGCTTGAACACTGAAGCTTTCTTT.

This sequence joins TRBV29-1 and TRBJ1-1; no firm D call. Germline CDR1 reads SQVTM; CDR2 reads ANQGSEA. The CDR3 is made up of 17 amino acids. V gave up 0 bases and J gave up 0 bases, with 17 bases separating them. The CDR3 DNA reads TGCAGCGTTGAAGACGACCTCGGGAGGGAGATGAACACTGAAGCTTTCTTT. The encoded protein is CSVEDDLGREMNTEAFF.

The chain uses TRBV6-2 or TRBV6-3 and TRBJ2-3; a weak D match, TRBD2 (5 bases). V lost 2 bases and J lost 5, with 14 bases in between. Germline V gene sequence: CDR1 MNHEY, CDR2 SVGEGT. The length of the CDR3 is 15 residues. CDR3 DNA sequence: TGTGCCAGCAGTTACGAGTACCTAGCTTTAGATACGCAGTATTTT. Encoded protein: CASSYEYLALDTQYF.

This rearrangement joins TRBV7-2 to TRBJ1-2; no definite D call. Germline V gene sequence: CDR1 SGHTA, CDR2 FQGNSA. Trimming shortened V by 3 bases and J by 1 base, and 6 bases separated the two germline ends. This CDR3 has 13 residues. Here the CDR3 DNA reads TGTGCCAGCAGCTTGGGCGTTAACTATGGCTACACCTTC. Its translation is CASSLGVNYGYTF.